The source of this TCR beta chain is a study of blood T cell repertoires in COVID-19. The repertoire was sequenced with immunoSEQ multiplex PCR; TCRdb's copy has only in-frame clones and lacks some. The data show 250,000 or so clones, 80% to 90% seen once. Turning to this clone: Compared with germline, one end of the junction differs, possibly owing to a read error.

The CDR3 consists of 14 residues. Looked up from germline, CDR1 is MNHEY and CDR2 is SMNVEV (reference sequence). V and J are TRBV27 and TRBJ1-1; TRBD1 matches 10 bases. The TCR comes from a woman aged 50 to 60 who had recovered from COVID-19. The sequencing sample was made of PBMCs or T cells enriched from blood (not recorded which). Written as DNA, the CDR3 is TGTGCCAGCAGCTTTCTGGGGACAGGGGCCGTTCCGGGGTTT. Its protein product is CASSFLGTGAVPGF.